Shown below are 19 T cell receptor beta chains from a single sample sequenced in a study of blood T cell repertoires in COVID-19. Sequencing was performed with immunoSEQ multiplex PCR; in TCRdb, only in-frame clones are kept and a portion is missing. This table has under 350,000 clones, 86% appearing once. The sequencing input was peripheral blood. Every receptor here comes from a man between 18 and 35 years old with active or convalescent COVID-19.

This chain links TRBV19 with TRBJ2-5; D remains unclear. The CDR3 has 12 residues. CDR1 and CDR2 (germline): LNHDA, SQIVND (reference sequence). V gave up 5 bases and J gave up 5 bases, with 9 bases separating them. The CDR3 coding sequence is TGTGCCAGTAGTGGTAGCTCGGAGACCCAGTACTTC. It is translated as CASSGSSETQYF.

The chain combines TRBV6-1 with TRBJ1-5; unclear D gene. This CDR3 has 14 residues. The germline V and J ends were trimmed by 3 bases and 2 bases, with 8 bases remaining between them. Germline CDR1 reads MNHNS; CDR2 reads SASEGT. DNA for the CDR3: TGTGCCAGCAGTGATTATATAGGCAATCAGCCCCAGCATTTT. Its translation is CASSDYIGNQPQHF.

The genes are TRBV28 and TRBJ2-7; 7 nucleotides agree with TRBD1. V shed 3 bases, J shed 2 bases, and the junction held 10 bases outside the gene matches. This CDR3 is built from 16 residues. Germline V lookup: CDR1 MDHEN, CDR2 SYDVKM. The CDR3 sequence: CASSFTDRAPAYEQYF. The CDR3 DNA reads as TGTGCCAGCAGTTTTACCGACAGGGCCCCAGCCTACGAGCAGTACTTC.

CDR3 sequence reads: CASSKPGLAVRTDTQYF. CDR3 DNA: TGTGCCAGCAGCAAACCGGGACTAGCGGTGCGCACAGATACGCAGTATTTT. The rearrangement joins TRBV21-1 to TRBJ2-3; TRBD2 is taken as the D call from the table, unchecked against the DNA. TRBV21-1 is described as a pseudogene. The CDR3 has 17 residues.

The CDR3 nucleotides read TGTGCCAGCAGCCCTGGAGGGGCCCCAGACGAGCAGTACTTC. This gives the protein CASSPGGAPDEQYF. The V and J genes are TRBV5-4 and TRBJ2-7, with a weak D call TRBD2 (6 bases). Germline assignment: CDR1 SGHNT and CDR2 YYREEE (reference sequence). V gave up 4 bases and J gave up 5 bases, with 16 bases separating them. The length of the CDR3 is 14 residues.

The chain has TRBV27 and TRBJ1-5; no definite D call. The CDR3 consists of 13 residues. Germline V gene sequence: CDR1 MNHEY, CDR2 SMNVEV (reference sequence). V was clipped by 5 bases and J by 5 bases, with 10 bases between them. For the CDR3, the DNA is TGTGCCAGCAGTCCTTGGCTGGATCAGCCCCAGCATTTT. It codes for CASSPWLDQPQHF.

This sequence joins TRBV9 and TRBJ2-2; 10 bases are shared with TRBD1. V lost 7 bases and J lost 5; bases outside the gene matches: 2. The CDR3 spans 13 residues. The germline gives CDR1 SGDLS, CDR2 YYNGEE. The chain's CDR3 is CASGTGVTGELFF. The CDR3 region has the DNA TGTGCCAGCGGGACAGGGGTGACCGGGGAGCTGTTTTTT.

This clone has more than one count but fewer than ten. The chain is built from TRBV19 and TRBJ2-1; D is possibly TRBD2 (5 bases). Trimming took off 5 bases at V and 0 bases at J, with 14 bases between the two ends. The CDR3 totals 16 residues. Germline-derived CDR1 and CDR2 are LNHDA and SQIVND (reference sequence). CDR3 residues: CASSPSPSRSYNEQFF. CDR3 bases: TGTGCCAGTAGTCCTAGCCCCTCACGCTCCTACAATGAGCAGTTCTTC.

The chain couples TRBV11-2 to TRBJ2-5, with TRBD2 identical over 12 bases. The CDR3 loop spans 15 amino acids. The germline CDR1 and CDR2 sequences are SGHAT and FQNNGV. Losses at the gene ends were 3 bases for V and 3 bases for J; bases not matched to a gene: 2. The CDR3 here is CASSLTSGGEETQYF. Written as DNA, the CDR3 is TGTGCCAGCAGCTTGACTAGCGGGGGAGAAGAGACCCAGTACTTC.

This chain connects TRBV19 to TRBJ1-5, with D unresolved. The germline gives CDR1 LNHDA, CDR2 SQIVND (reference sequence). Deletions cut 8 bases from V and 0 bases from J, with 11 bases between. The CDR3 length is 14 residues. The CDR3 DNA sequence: TGTGCCAGTTCACCCGGTGCTAGCAATCAGCCCCAGCATTTT. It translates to CASSPGASNQPQHF. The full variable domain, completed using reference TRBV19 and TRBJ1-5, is DGGITQSPKYLFRKEGQNVTLSCEQNLNHDAMYWYRQDPGQGLRLIYYSQIVNDFQKGDIAEGYSVSREKKESFPLTVTSAQKNPTAFYLCASSPGASNQPQHFGDGTRLSIL.

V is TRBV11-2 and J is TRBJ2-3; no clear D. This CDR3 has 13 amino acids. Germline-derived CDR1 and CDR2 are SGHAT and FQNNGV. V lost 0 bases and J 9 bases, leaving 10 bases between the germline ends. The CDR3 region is CASSLELSGTQYF. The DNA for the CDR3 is TGTGCCAGCAGCTTAGAACTTTCAGGCACGCAGTATTTT.

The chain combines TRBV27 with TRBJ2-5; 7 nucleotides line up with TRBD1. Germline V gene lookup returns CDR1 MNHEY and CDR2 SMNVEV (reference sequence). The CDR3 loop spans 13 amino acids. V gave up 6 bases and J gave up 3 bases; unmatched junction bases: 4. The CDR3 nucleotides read TGTGCCAGCAGCCCCGGGACAGAAGAGACCCAGTACTTC. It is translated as CASSPGTEETQYF.

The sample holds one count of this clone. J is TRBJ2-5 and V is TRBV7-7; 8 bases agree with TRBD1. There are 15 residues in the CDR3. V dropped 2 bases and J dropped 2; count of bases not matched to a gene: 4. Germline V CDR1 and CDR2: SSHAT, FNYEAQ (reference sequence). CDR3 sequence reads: CASSLSGTGQETQYF. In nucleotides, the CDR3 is TGTGCCAGCAGCTTATCCGGGACAGGACAAGAGACCCAGTACTTC.

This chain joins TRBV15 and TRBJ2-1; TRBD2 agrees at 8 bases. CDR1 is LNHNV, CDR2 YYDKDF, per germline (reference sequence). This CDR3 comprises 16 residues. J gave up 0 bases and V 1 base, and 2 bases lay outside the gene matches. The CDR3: CATSRASGSSYNEQFF. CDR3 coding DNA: TGTGCCACCAGCAGAGCCAGCGGGAGCTCCTACAATGAGCAGTTCTTC.

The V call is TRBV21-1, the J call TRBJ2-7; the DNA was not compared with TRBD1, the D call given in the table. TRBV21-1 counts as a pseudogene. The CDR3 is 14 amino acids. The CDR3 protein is CASSIFGARYEQYF. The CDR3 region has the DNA TGTGCCAGCAGCATATTTGGGGCCCGCTACGAGCAGTACTTC.

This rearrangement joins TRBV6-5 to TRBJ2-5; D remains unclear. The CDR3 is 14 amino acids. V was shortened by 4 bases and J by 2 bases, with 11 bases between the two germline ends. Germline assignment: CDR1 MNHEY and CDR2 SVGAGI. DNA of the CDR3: TGTGCCAGCAGTTCGCGACTGGATCAAGAGACCCAGTACTTC. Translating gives CASSSRLDQETQYF.

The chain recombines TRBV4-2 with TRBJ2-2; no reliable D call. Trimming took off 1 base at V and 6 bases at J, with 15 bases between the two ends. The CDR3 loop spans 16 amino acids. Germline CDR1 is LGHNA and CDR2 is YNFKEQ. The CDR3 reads CASSQGWASQAGELFF. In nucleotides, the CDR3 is TGTGCCAGCAGCCAAGGGTGGGCCTCTCAGGCCGGGGAGCTGTTTTTT.

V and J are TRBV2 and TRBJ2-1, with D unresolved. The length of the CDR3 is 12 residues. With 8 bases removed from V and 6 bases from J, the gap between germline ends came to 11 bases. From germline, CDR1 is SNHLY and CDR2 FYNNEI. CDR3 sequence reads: CASFARINEQFF. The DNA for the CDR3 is TGTGCCAGCTTCGCCAGAATCAATGAGCAGTTCTTC.

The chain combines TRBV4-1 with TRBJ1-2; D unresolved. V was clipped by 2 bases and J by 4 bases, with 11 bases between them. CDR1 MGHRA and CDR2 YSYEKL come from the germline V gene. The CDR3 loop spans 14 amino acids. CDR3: CASSQYREFYGYTF. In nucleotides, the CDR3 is TGCGCCAGCAGCCAATATCGGGAGTTCTATGGCTACACCTTC.